This TCR beta chain was found in a study of T cell repertoires in cytomegalovirus infection (dated by TCRdb to between 2018 and 2020). Broadly, across the study: Alongside well-studied HLA-B-restricted epitopes, the peptide stimulations were aimed at recently identified HLA-C-restricted CMV epitopes, whose presentation resists viral immunomodulation. Donor HLA type was relevant to the analysis, because carriage of CMV infection together with the matching HLA type was indicated by public TCR beta signatures.

Sequencer: Illumina HiSeq 1500. TCRdb reworked the public reads: Q25 trimming with fastp, MiXCR clone assembly, productive beta chains retained. Rows merge per CDR3 protein into single entries with the most common DNA and genes. The sample data list around 300,000 distinct CDR3 sequences, and around a quarter of these were observed just once. Together, the top ten hold 10% to 15% of the sample. Ten or more counts support this clonotype. Its cognate antigen has yet to be identified. Per-base qualities were not stored, and no clone one base away is much larger. Taken with the paper, the label for treatment or condition translates to: in vitro stimulation with specific CMV peptide epitopes to enrich CMV-specific T cells. The CDR3 spans 15 residues, from the cysteine through the phenylalanine. The read is trimmed to its CDR3 DNA, 45 bases read in frame from base 1. The germline V end is reduced by 5 bases and the J end by 7 bases; junction bases left unmatched: 3. As encoded in the germline V gene, CDR1 is SGHTA while CDR2 is FQGNSA.

Summary of the overall study and its limitations: Cumulative frequency of public TCR beta family members discriminated carriers of CMV infection plus the relevant HLA type in this cohort and an independent 352-donor cohort. In the ex vivo response, HLA-C-restricted CMV-specific TCR beta clonotypes were dominant, and in two of eight donors the single most frequent clonotype came from this HLA-C-restricted group.

The material was cultured PBMCs, obtained from culture after CMV antigen stimulation. The receptor comes from a human donor in good health (CMV status not recorded). Some clones in this sample may be carry-over from other donors' samples. The V and J segments used are TRBV7-2 and TRBJ2-1; 15 bases in between match TRBD2. The DNA sequence is as follows: TGTGCCAGCAGCCCGGGACTAGCGGGAGGAAATGAGCAGTTCTTC. The translation is CASSPGLAGGNEQFF.